What follows are 5 T cell receptor beta chains derived from one specimen sequenced in a study of blood T cell repertoires in COVID-19. Sequenced by immunoSEQ multiplex PCR; TCRdb stores in-frame clones only, minus some. The sample gives about 180,000 clones, about 88% of which show up once; under 3% is in the top ten. Sequencing used peripheral blood. These receptors all come from a woman aged 25 to 39 with active or convalescent COVID-19.

V usage is TRBV5-4 and J usage is TRBJ1-6; D might be TRBD1 (6 bases). Looked up from germline, CDR1 is SGHNT and CDR2 is YYREEE (reference sequence). The CDR3 has 17 residues. Trimming left V 0 bases short and J 7 bases short, with 17 bases between. CDR3 sequence reads: CASSLAGGGRGNSPLHF. In DNA, the CDR3 is TGTGCCAGCAGCTTGGCCGGGGGGGGCCGGGGGAATTCACCCCTCCACTTT. The full variable domain, with the rest looked up from reference TRBV5-4 and TRBJ1-6, is ETGVTQSPTHLIKTRGQQVTLRCSSQSGHNTVSWYQQALGQGPQFIFQYYREEENGRGNFPPRFSGLQFPNYSSELNVNALELDDSALYLCASSLAGGGRGNSPLHFGNGTRLTVT.

The CDR3 reads CASSQPGQGDTQYF. In nucleotides, the CDR3 is TGTGCCAGCAGTCAACCCGGACAGGGCGATACGCAGTATTTT. V is TRBV6-5 and J is TRBJ2-3; the match to TRBD1 covers 8 bases. The germline gives CDR1 MNHEY, CDR2 SVGAGI. The length of the CDR3 is 14 residues. The J segment lost 6 bases and the V segment lost 5 bases, leaving 7 bases of the junction unmatched.

The chain uses TRBV4-2 and TRBJ2-7; TRBD1 aligns across 7 bases. Looked up from germline, CDR1 is LGHNA and CDR2 is YNFKEQ. V lost 8 bases, J lost 3 bases, and 7 bases stayed unmatched. The CDR3 is made up of 13 amino acids. The CDR3 here is CASGPGQIYEQYF. CDR3 nucleotide sequence: TGTGCCAGCGGTCCGGGACAGATCTACGAGCAGTACTTC.

V usage is TRBV6-5 and J usage is TRBJ1-2, with a tentative D call TRBD1 (6 bases). The CDR3 runs 15 residues. V dropped 8 bases and J dropped 1 base, with 17 bases sitting between them. CDR1 is MNHEY and CDR2 is SVGAGI in the germline V gene. This chain's CDR3 is CASLKDRLLNYGYTF. In DNA form, the CDR3 reads TGTGCCAGCCTAAAGGACAGACTCCTTAACTATGGCTACACCTTC.

The chain uses TRBV4-1 and TRBJ1-1; D uncertain. V lost 4 bases, J lost 5 bases, and 8 bases lay in between. The CDR3 extends over 12 amino acids. The germline gives CDR1 MGHRA, CDR2 YSYEKL. The CDR3, as DNA: TGCGCCAGCAGCCCGGCGGGGACTGAAGCTTTCTTT. It encodes CASSPAGTEAFF.